One sample yielded the 25 T cell receptor beta chains listed below, sequenced in a study of T cell changes during pregnancy in multiple sclerosis. Measured with immunoSEQ multiplex PCR; TCRdb has only the in-frame clones, and not every one. The table lists about 40,000 clones, roughly nine tenths of them singletons, with approximately 8.3% in the top ten. The sequencing used CD8+ T cells from peripheral blood mononuclear cells, collected before pregnancy. These receptor sequences come from a female donor with multiple sclerosis, enrolled in a pregnancy study.

This chain links TRBV2 with TRBJ1-2; weak D call: TRBD1 (6 bases). There are 13 residues in the CDR3. Trimming stripped 7 bases from V and 2 bases from J, with 11 bases between. The germline CDR1 and CDR2 sequences are SNHLY and FYNNEI. CDR3 amino acids: CASTTQGNYGYTF. In DNA, the CDR3 is TGTGCCAGCACGACTCAGGGGAACTATGGCTACACCTTC.

The V gene is TRBV9, the J gene TRBJ2-5; weak D call: TRBD1 (6 bases). CDR3 size: 14 residues. Trimming shortened V by 4 bases and J by 5 bases, and 15 bases separated the two germline ends. Germline V gene data show CDR1 as SGDLS and CDR2 as YYNGEE. The CDR3 sequence: CASSISGVRETQYF. The CDR3 DNA follows: TGTGCCAGCAGCATATCAGGGGTACGCGAGACCCAGTACTTC.

The chain is built from TRBV25-1 and TRBJ2-4; no definite D call. CDR1 MGHDK and CDR2 SYGVNS come from the germline V gene. This CDR3 contains 13 residues. V was pared by 5 bases and J by 3 bases, with 8 bases between. As DNA, the CDR3 is TGTGCCAGCAGTAACGAGCTCAAAAACATTCAGTACTTC. This gives the protein CASSNELKNIQYF.

The chain recombines TRBV28 with TRBJ1-5, with a weak D call TRBD1 (6 bases). CDR3 length equals 15 residues. Germline-derived CDR1 and CDR2 are MDHEN and SYDVKM. Trimming left V 6 bases short and J 5 bases short, with 17 bases between. CDR3 sequence reads: CASSDLQGFDQPQHF. The CDR3 bases are TGTGCCAGCAGCGATCTGCAGGGGTTTGATCAGCCCCAGCATTTT.

The rearrangement uses TRBV27 and TRBJ2-1, with 9 bases lining up with TRBD2. This CDR3 contains 16 residues. V gave up 3 bases and J gave up 6 bases; unmatched junction bases: 9. The germline gives CDR1 MNHEY, CDR2 SMNVEV (reference sequence). In DNA form, the CDR3 reads TGTGCCAGCAGTTTTGTTGCGGGAGGGTTGGGCAATGAGCAGTTCTTC. Its translation: CASSFVAGGLGNEQFF.

The chain couples TRBV6-5 to TRBJ2-7; 7 bases map to TRBD1. CDR1 and CDR2 from the germline V gene are MNHEY and SVGAGI. This CDR3 has 14 residues. J lost 0 bases, V lost 6 bases, and 5 bases had no gene match. The CDR3 here is CASRSRGYSYEQYF. CDR3 sequence (DNA): TGTGCCAGCAGGTCCAGGGGGTACTCCTACGAGCAGTACTTC.

The chain has TRBV11-1 and TRBJ2-7; D call uncertain. There are 12 residues in the CDR3. Trimming removed 5 bases at V and 0 bases at J, with 5 bases between. Germline-derived CDR1 and CDR2 are SGHAT and FQDESV (reference sequence). The CDR3 is CASSPSSYEQYF. For the CDR3, the DNA is TGTGCCAGCAGCCCTAGCTCCTACGAGCAGTACTTC.

The rearrangement links TRBV6-1 to TRBJ2-7; a weak D match, TRBD1 (5 bases). Germline-derived CDR1 and CDR2 are MNHNS and SASEGT. The V end lost 2 bases, the J end lost 2 bases, and 22 bases lay between the germline ends. The CDR3 contains 18 residues. The CDR3: CASSEIDGSGLRAYEQYF. The DNA of the CDR3 is TGTGCCAGCAGTGAAATCGATGGGTCAGGGCTAAGGGCCTACGAGCAGTACTTC.

V usage is TRBV4-3 and J usage is TRBJ2-5; TRBD1 agrees at 8 bases. This CDR3 is 22 amino acids long. Germline V gene sequence: CDR1 LGHNA, CDR2 YSLEER. The trim removed 0 bases at V and 1 base at J, leaving 22 bases unmatched. CDR3 sequence: CASSQDLWLDRVDRGFQETQYF. The CDR3 DNA reads as TGCGCCAGCAGCCAAGATCTGTGGCTGGACAGGGTGGATCGTGGGTTCCAAGAGACCCAGTACTTC.

This chain uses TRBV7-9 with TRBJ2-1; D may be TRBD1 (5 bases). Germline V gene lookup returns CDR1 SEHNR and CDR2 FQNEAQ (reference sequence). The V end was cut by 0 bases, the J end by 3 bases, with 15 bases between. This CDR3 spans 17 amino acids. Here the CDR3 reads CASSLARSGWDYNEQFF. For the CDR3, the DNA is TGTGCCAGCAGCTTAGCGCGGTCAGGGTGGGACTACAATGAGCAGTTCTTC.

V gene TRBV13 combines with J gene TRBJ2-2; 13 positions agree with TRBD2. Germline V gene data show CDR1 as PRHDT and CDR2 as FYEKMQ (reference sequence). After removal of 0 bases from V and 5 bases from J, the junction contained 3 bases not matched to a gene. The length of the CDR3 is 17 residues. In nucleotides, the CDR3 is TGTGCCAGCAGCTTAGGTGTACTAGCGGGAGGGACCGGGGAGCTGTTTTTT. Amino acids: CASSLGVLAGGTGELFF.

V usage is TRBV27 and J usage is TRBJ2-3; D is perhaps TRBD2 (5 bases). The CDR3 has 14 amino acids. CDR1 and CDR2 (germline): MNHEY, SMNVEV (reference sequence). V lost 7 bases and J 4 bases, leaving 15 bases between the germline ends. The CDR3 sequence: CASKARGRPDTQYF. CDR3 nucleotides: TGTGCCAGCAAAGCGAGAGGGCGACCAGATACGCAGTATTTT.

The genes are TRBV28 and TRBJ2-7; 8 bases match TRBD1. Germline loops: CDR1 MDHEN, CDR2 SYDVKM. The V gene end was trimmed by 7 bases and the J gene end by 6 bases; junction bases not matched to a gene: 11. This CDR3 spans 14 amino acids. CDR3 amino acids: CASTKMTGEGEQYF. The CDR3 DNA sequence: TGTGCCAGCACCAAAATGACAGGGGAAGGCGAGCAGTACTTC.

The chain combines TRBV28 with TRBJ1-1; maybe TRBD1 (6 bases). The CDR3 is 14 amino acids. Trimming shortened V by 3 bases and J by 5 bases, and 13 bases separated the two germline ends. Germline CDR1 is MDHEN and CDR2 is SYDVKM. The CDR3 region has the DNA TGTGCCAGCAGTTTTGGGGGCACGGGTACTGAAGCTTTCTTT. This translates into CASSFGGTGTEAFF.

The V gene is TRBV5-1, the J gene TRBJ2-1; 12 nucleotides line up with TRBD2. The germline V gene encodes CDR1 SGHRS and CDR2 YFSETQ. This CDR3 contains 17 residues. V shed 5 bases and J 3 bases; nucleotides not matched to a gene: 9. The CDR3, as DNA: TGCGCCAGCAGGGCACTAGCGGGAGGTATCCTCTACAATGAGCAGTTCTTC. Residues: CASRALAGGILYNEQFF.

This clone has only one observation. This chain connects TRBV4-1 to TRBJ1-2, with 8 nucleotides matching TRBD1. Germline V lookup: CDR1 MGHRA, CDR2 YSYEKL. The CDR3 runs 16 residues. V lost 0 bases to trimming and J lost 5 bases; unmatched junction nucleotides: 8. CDR3 loop: CASSQEAGGAYYGYTF. CDR3 coding DNA: TGCGCCAGCAGCCAAGAGGCAGGGGGCGCATATTATGGCTACACCTTC.

This chain links TRBV5-4 with TRBJ1-3; no definite D call. The CDR3 runs to 14 residues. Germline CDR1 reads SGHNT; CDR2 reads YYREEE (reference sequence). V lost 0 bases and J lost 0, with 4 bases in between. This chain's CDR3 is CASSLADSGNTIYF. The DNA of the CDR3 is TGTGCCAGCAGCTTGGCAGACTCTGGAAACACCATATATTTT.

In regard to this clone: The same CDR3 is also encoded by other DNA sequences in this sample. The CDR3 sequence: CASSLEGAYEQYF. CDR3 in DNA: TGCGCCAGCAGCTTAGAGGGAGCCTACGAGCAGTACTTC. The genes are TRBV5-1 and TRBJ2-7; D might be TRBD2 (5 bases). The CDR3 spans 13 residues. The germline CDR1 and CDR2 sequences are SGHRS and YFSETQ. Trimming stripped 2 bases from V and 2 bases from J, with 8 bases between.

This sequence joins TRBV6-6 and TRBJ2-7; D unresolved. Germline CDR1 MNHNY, CDR2 SVGAGI (reference sequence). V gave up 2 bases and J gave up 2 bases, with 7 bases separating them. This CDR3 comprises 13 residues. The chain's CDR3 is CASSYGGTYEQYF. The DNA for the CDR3 is TGTGCCAGCAGTTACGGCGGAACCTACGAGCAGTACTTC.

Here the CDR3 DNA reads TGTGCCAGCAGTTTCGGACTAGCGGGAGCGCCGGCCCACTACTACGAGCAGTACTTC. The encoded protein is CASSFGLAGAPAHYYEQYF. V and J are TRBV28 and TRBJ2-7, with 13 bases lining up with TRBD2. V was clipped by 3 bases and J by 3 bases; unmatched bases: 14. This CDR3 has 19 residues. The germline V gene encodes CDR1 MDHEN and CDR2 SYDVKM.

V is TRBV15 and J is TRBJ2-5; TRBD2 is a possible D gene (5 bases). Germline CDR1 is LNHNV and CDR2 is YYDKDF (reference sequence). This CDR3 comprises 16 residues. V shed 1 base and J shed 4 bases, with 16 bases lying between them. CDR3 DNA: TGTGCCACCAGCAGAGCCGGAGAGGGCCTTCCAGAGACCCAGTACTTC. Translating gives CATSRAGEGLPETQYF.

V gene TRBV27 combines with J gene TRBJ2-3; no clear D gene. The CDR3 is 13 residues long. V lost 6 bases and J 0 bases, leaving 7 bases between the germline ends. Per germline, CDR1 MNHEY and CDR2 SMNVEV (reference sequence). The CDR3: CASSQASTDTQYF. DNA for the CDR3: TGTGCCAGCAGCCAAGCTAGCACAGATACGCAGTATTTT.

The chain has TRBV6-5 and TRBJ2-5; tentatively, D is TRBD2 (5 bases). The ends were cut back, 5 bases at V and 0 bases at J, with 13 bases in the middle. Per germline, CDR1 MNHEY and CDR2 SVGAGI. The CDR3 consists of 15 residues. The CDR3 region has the DNA TGTGCCAGCAGTACCAGAGCGGAGAACCAAGAGACCCAGTACTTC. Translating gives CASSTRAENQETQYF.

This chain connects TRBV6-1 to TRBJ2-7, with TRBD1 matching 10 bases. The CDR3 contains 14 residues. V shed 8 bases, J shed 4 bases, and the junction held 8 bases outside the gene matches. Germline CDR1 and CDR2: MNHNS and SASEGT. The CDR3 DNA is TGTGCCAGCCAGGACAGGGGGGGGAGGTACGAGCAGTACTTC. The encoded protein is CASQDRGGRYEQYF.

V usage is TRBV15 and J usage is TRBJ2-2; tentatively, D is TRBD2 (5 bases). Looked up from germline, CDR1 is LNHNV and CDR2 is YYDKDF (reference sequence). Trimming shortened V by 0 bases and J by 6 bases, and 14 bases separated the two germline ends. The CDR3 consists of 16 residues. CDR3 sequence (DNA): TGTGCCACCAGCAGAGAGTCGGGGATCCAAGCCGGGGAGCTGTTTTTT. Its protein is CATSRESGIQAGELFF.